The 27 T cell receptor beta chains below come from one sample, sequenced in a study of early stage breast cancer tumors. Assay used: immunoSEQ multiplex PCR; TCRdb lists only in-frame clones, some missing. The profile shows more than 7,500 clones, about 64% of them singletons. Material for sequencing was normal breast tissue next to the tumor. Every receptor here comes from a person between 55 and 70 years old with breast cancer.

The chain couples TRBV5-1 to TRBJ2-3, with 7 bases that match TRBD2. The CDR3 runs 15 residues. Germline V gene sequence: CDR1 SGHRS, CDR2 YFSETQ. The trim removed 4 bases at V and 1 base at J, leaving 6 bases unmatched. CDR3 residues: CASSLSGVGTDTQYF. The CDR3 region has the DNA TGCGCCAGCAGCCTGAGCGGGGTGGGCACAGATACGCAGTATTTT.

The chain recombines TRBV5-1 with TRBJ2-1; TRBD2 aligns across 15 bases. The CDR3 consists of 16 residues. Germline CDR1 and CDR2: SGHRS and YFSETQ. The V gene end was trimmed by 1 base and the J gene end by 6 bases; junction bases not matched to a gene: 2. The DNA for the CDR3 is TGCGCCAGCAGCTTGCGGACTAGCGGGAGGGCCAATGAGCAGTTCTTC. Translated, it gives CASSLRTSGRANEQFF.

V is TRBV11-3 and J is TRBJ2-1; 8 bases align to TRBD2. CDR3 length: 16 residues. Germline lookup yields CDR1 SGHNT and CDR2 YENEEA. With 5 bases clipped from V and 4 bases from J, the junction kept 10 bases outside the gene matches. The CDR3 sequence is CASSPGGGPLYNEQFF. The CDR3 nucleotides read TGTGCCAGCAGCCCGGGCGGGGGGCCCCTTTACAATGAGCAGTTCTTC.

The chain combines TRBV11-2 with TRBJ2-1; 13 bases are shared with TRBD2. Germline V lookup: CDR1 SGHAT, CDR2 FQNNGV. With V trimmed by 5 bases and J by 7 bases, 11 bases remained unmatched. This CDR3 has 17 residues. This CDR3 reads CASSPSGLAGVLNEQFF. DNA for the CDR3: TGTGCCAGCAGCCCTAGCGGACTAGCGGGAGTTCTAAATGAGCAGTTCTTC.

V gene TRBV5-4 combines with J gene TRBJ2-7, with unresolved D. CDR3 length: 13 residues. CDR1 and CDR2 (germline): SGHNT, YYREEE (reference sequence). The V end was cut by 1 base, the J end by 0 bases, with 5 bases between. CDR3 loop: CASSLRGSYEQYF. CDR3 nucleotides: TGTGCCAGCAGCTTGCGAGGCTCCTACGAGCAGTACTTC.

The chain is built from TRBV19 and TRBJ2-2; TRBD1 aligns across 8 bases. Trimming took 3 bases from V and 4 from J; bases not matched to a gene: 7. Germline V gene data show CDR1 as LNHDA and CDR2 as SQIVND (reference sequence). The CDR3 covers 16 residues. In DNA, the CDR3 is TGTGCCAGTAGTATGACACAGGGGGTTGCCACCGGGGAGCTGTTTTTT. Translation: CASSMTQGVATGELFF.

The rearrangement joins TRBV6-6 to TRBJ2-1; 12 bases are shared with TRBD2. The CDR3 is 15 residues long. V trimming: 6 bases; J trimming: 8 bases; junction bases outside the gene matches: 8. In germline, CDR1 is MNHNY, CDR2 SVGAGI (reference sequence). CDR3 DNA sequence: TGTGCCAGCAGACAGTCGGCTAGCGGGAGGGATGAGCAGTTCTTC. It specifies CASRQSASGRDEQFF.

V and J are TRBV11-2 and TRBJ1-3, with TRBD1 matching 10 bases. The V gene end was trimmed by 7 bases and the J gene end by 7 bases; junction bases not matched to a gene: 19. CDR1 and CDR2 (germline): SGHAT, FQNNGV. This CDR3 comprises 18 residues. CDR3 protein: CASTIKPPGQGSSNTIYF. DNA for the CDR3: TGTGCCAGCACGATCAAGCCCCCGGGACAGGGGTCAAGTAACACCATATATTTT. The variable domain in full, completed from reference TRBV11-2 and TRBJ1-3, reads EAGVAQSPRYKIIEKRQSVAFWCNPISGHATLYWYQQILGQGPKLLIQFQNNGVVDDSQLPKDRFSAERLKGVDSTLKIQPAKLEDSAVYLCASTIKPPGQGSSNTIYFGEGSWLTVV.

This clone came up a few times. CDR3 DNA: TGTGCCAGTAGTATCCGGCAGGCAGGGAACACTGAAGCTTTCTTT. Residues: CASSIRQAGNTEAFF. The V call is TRBV19, the J call TRBJ1-1, with D uncertain. Germline V gene sequence: CDR1 LNHDA, CDR2 SQIVND (reference sequence). CDR3 size: 15 residues. V was cut by 3 bases and J by 1 base, with 12 bases left in between.

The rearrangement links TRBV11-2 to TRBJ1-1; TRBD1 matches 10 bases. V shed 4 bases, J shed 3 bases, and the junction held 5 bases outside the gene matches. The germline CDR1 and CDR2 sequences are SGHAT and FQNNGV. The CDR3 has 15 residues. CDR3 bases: TGTGCCAGCAGCTCAAAGGACAGGGGGGACACTGAAGCTTTCTTT. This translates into CASSSKDRGDTEAFF. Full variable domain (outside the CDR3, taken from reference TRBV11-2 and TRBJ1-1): EAGVAQSPRYKIIEKRQSVAFWCNPISGHATLYWYQQILGQGPKLLIQFQNNGVVDDSQLPKDRFSAERLKGVDSTLKIQPAKLEDSAVYLCASSSKDRGDTEAFFGQGTRLTVV.

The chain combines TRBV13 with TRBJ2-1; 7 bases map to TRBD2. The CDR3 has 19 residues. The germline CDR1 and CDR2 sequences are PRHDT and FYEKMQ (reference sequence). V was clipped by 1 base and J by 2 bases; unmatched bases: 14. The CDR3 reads CASSLALFSGMITYNEQFF. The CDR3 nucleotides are TGTGCCAGCAGCTTAGCTTTGTTCAGCGGGATGATCACCTACAATGAGCAGTTCTTC.

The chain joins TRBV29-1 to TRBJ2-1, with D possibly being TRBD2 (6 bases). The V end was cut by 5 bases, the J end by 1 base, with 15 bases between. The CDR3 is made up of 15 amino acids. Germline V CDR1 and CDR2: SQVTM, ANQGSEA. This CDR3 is CSVHMAGRSYNEQFF. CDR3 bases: TGCAGCGTTCATATGGCCGGGAGATCCTACAATGAGCAGTTCTTC.

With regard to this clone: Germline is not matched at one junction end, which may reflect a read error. The CDR3 nucleotides are TGTGCTAGCAGCATCGGACAGGGGGCGGACACCGGGGAGCTGTTTTTT. Its translation: CASSIGQGADTGELFF. The chain joins TRBV7-7 to TRBJ2-2; TRBD1 aligns across 11 bases. Germline-derived CDR1 and CDR2 are SSHAT and FNYEAQ (reference sequence). CDR3 size: 16 residues.

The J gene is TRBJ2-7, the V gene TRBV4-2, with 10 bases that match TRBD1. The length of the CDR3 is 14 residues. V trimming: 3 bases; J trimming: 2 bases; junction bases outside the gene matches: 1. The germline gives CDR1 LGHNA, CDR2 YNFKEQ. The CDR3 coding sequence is TGTGCCAGCAGCCAGGGACAGGGGACCTACGAGCAGTACTTC. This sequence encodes CASSQGQGTYEQYF.

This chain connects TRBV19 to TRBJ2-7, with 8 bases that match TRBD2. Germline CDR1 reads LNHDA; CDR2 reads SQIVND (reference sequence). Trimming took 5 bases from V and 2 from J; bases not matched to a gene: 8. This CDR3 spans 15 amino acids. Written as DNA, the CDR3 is TGTGCCAGTAGTCGCCGACTAGCGCCAGCCTACGAGCAGTACTTC. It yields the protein CASSRRLAPAYEQYF. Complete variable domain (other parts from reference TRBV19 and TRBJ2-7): DGGITQSPKYLFRKEGQNVTLSCEQNLNHDAMYWYRQDPGQGLRLIYYSQIVNDFQKGDIAEGYSVSREKKESFPLTVTSAQKNPTAFYLCASSRRLAPAYEQYFGPGTRLTVT.

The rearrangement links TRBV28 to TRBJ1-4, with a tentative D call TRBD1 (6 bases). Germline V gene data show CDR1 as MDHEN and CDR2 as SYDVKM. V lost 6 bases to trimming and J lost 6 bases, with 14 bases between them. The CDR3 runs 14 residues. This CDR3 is CASSRGGRHEKLFF. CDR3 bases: TGTGCCAGCAGCCGGGGGGGGCGACATGAAAAACTGTTTTTT.

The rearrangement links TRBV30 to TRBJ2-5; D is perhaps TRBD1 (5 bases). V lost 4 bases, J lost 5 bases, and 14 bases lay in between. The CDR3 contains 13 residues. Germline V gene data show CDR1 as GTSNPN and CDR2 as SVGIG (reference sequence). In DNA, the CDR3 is TGTGCCTGGATGAAAACAGGCTGGGAGACCCAGTACTTC. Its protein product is CAWMKTGWETQYF.

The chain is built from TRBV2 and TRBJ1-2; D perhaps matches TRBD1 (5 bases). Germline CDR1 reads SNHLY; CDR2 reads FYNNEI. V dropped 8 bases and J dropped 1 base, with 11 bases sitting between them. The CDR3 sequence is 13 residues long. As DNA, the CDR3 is TGTGCCAGCGCGGGGGTTGATAACTATGGCTACACCTTC. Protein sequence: CASAGVDNYGYTF.

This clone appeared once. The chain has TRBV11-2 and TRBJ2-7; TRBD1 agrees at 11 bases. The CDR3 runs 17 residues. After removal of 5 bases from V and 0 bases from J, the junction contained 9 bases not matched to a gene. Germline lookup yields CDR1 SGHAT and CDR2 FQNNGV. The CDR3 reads CASSPGTGGRSSYEQYF. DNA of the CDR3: TGTGCCAGCAGCCCCGGGACAGGGGGGCGGAGCTCCTACGAGCAGTACTTC.

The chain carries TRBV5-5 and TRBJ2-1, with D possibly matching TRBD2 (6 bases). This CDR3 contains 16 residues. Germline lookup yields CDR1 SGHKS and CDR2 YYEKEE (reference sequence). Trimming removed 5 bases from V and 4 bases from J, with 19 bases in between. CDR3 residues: CASRKGPTRGYNEQFF. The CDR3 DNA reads TGTGCCAGCAGAAAAGGGCCTACACGGGGGTACAATGAGCAGTTCTTC.

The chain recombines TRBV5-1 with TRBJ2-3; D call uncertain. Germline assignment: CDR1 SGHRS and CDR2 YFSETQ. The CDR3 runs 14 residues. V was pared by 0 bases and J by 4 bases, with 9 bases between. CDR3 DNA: TGCGCCAGCAGCTTGGACGTGGGCCCAGATACGCAGTATTTT. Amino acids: CASSLDVGPDTQYF.

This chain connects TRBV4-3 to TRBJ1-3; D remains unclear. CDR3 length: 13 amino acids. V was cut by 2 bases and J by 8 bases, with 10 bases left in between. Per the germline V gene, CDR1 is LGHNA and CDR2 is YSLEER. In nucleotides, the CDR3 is TGCGCCAGCAGCCAAAGCGCGGCGGACACCATATATTTT. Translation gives CASSQSAADTIYF.

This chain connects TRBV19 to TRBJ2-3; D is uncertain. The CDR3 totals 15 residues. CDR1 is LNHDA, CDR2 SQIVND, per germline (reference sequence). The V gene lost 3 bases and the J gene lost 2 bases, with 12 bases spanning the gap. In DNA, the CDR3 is TGTGCCAGTAGTATCTCCTCTGTCCCCACAGATACGCAGTATTTT. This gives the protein CASSISSVPTDTQYF. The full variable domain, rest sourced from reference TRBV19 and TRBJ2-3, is DGGITQSPKYLFRKEGQNVTLSCEQNLNHDAMYWYRQDPGQGLRLIYYSQIVNDFQKGDIAEGYSVSREKKESFPLTVTSAQKNPTAFYLCASSISSVPTDTQYFGPGTRLTVL.

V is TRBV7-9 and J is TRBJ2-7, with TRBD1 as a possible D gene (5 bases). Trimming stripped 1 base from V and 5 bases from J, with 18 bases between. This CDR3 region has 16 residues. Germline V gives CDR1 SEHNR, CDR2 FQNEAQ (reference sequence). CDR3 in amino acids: CASSLGSFAGADEQYF. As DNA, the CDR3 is TGTGCCAGCAGCTTAGGATCCTTTGCTGGGGCAGACGAGCAGTACTTC.

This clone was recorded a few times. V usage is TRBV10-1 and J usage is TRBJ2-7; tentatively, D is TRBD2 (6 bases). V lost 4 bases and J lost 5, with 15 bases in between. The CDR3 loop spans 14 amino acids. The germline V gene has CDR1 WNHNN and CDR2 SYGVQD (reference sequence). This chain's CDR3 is CASSARRDGDEQYF. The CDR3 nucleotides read TGCGCCAGCAGTGCGCGGCGGGATGGAGACGAGCAGTACTTC.

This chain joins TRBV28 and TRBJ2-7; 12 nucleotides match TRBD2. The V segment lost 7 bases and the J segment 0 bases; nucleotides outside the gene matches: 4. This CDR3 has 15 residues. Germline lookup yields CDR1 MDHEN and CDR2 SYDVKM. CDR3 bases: TGTGCCAGCACCGGGACTAGCGGGTTCTCCTACGAGCAGTACTTC. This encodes CASTGTSGFSYEQYF.

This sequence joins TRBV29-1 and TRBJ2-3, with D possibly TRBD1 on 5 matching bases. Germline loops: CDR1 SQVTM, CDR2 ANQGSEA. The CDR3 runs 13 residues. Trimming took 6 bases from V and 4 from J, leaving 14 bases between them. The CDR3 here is CSVAYQGPDTQYF. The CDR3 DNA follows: TGCAGCGTAGCTTATCAGGGTCCAGATACGCAGTATTTT.